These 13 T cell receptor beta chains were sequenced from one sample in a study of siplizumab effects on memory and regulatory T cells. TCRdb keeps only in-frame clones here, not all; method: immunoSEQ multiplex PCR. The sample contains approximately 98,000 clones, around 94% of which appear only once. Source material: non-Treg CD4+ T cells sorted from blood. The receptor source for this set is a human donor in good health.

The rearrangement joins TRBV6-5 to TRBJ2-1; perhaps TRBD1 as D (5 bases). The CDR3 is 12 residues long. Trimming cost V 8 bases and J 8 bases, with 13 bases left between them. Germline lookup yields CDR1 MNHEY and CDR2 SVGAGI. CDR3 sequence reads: CASGPQGDEQFF. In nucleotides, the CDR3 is TGTGCCAGCGGACCTCAGGGTGATGAGCAGTTCTTC.

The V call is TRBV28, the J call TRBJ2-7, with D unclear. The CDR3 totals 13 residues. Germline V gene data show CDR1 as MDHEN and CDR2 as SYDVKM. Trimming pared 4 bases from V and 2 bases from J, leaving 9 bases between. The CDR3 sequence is CASSSQTPYEQYF. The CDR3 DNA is TGTGCCAGCAGTTCCCAGACGCCCTACGAGCAGTACTTC. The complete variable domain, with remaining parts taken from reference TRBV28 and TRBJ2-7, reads DVKVTQSSRYLVKRTGEKVFLECVQDMDHENMFWYRQDPGLGLRLIYFSYDVKMKEKGDIPEGYSVSREKKERFSLILESASTNQTSMYLCASSSQTPYEQYFGPGTRLTVT.

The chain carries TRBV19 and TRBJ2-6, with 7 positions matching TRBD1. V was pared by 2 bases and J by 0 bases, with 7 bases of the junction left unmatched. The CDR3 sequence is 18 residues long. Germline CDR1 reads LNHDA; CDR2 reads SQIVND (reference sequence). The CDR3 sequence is CASSISTGRPSGANVLTF. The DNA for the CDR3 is TGTGCCAGTAGTATATCGACAGGGCGCCCCTCTGGGGCCAACGTCCTGACTTTC.

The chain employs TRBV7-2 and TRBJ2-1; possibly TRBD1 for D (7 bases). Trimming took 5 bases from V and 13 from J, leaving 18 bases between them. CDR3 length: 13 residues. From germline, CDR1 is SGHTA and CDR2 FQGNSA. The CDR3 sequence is CASSGRSRGEQFF. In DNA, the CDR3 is TGTGCCAGCAGCGGGAGGAGCAGGGGGGAACAGTTCTTC.

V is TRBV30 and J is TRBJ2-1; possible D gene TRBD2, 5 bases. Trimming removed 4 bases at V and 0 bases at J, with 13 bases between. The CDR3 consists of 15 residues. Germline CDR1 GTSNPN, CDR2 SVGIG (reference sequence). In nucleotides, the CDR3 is TGTGCCTGGATCTATGGCCGGGGCTCCTACAATGAGCAGTTCTTC. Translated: CAWIYGRGSYNEQFF.

The CDR3 bases are TGTGCCAGCAGCTTAAACTCCCAGGGTTTAGGGAATGAGCAGTTCTTC. Protein sequence: CASSLNSQGLGNEQFF. The rearrangement links TRBV7-9 to TRBJ2-1; D might be TRBD1 (5 bases). Germline values: CDR1 SEHNR, CDR2 FQNEAQ (reference sequence). With 2 bases removed from V and 7 bases from J, the gap between germline ends came to 18 bases. The CDR3 spans 16 residues. Full variable domain (missing parts from reference TRBV7-9 and TRBJ2-1): DTGVSQNPRHKITKRGQNVTFRCDPISEHNRLYWYRQTLGQGPEFLTYFQNEAQLEKSRLLSDRFSAERPKGSFSTLEIQRTEQGDSAMYLCASSLNSQGLGNEQFFGPGTRLTVL.

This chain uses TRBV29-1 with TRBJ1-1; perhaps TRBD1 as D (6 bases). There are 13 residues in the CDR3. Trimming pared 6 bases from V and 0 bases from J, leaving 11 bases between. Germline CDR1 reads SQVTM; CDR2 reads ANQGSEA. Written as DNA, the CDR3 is TGCAGCGTCGACTCAGGGGTGAACACTGAAGCTTTCTTT. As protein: CSVDSGVNTEAFF.

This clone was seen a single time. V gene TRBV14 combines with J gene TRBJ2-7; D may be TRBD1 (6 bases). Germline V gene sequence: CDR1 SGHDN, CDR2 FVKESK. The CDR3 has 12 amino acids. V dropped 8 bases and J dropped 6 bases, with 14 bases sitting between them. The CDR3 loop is CASGQFLLEQYF. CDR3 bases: TGTGCCAGCGGACAGTTTCTCCTCGAGCAGTACTTC.

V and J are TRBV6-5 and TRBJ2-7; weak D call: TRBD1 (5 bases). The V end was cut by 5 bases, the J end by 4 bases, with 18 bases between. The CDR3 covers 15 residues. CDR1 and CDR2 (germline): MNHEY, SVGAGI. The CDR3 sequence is CASSRATLGLYEQYF. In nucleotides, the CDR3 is TGTGCCAGCAGTCGGGCGACGTTGGGGCTTTACGAGCAGTACTTC.

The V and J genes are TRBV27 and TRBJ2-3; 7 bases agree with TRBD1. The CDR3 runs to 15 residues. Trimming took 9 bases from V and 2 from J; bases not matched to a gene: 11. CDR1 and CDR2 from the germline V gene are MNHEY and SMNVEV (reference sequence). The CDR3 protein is CASSQGNFPTDTQYF. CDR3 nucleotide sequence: TGTGCCAGTTCACAGGGGAACTTCCCCACAGATACGCAGTATTTT.

CDR3 sequence reads: CASSRQERVQASGANVLTF. The CDR3 DNA sequence: TGTGCCAGCAGCCGCCAGGAGAGGGTTCAGGCCTCTGGGGCCAACGTCCTGACTTTC. V and J are TRBV27 and TRBJ2-6, with D possibly TRBD2 on 5 matching bases. The CDR3 is 19 amino acids. V was shortened by 6 bases and J by 0 bases, with 21 bases between the two germline ends. Germline V gene sequence: CDR1 MNHEY, CDR2 SMNVEV (reference sequence).

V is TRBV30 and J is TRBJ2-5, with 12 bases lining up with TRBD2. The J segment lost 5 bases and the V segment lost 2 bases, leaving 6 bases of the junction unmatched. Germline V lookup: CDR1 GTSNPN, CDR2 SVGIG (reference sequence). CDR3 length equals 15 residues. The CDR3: CAWSFGLAGSETQYF. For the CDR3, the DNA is TGTGCCTGGAGTTTCGGACTAGCGGGAAGTGAGACCCAGTACTTC.

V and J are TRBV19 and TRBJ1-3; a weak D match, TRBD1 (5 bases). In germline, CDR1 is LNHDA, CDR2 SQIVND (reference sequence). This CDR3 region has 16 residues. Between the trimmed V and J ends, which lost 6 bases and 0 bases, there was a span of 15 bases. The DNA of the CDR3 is TGTGCCAGTAGGTATGGAGACAGCCGCTCTGGAAACACCATATATTTT. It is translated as CASRYGDSRSGNTIYF.